A selection of T cell receptor beta chains follows, all from one sample in a study of shared clonotypes between healthy human individuals. Libraries were prepared by immunoSEQ multiplex PCR; TCRdb keeps only in-frame clonotypes and omits some of them. The table shows about 2.1 million clones, with 85% to 95% occurring only once. Sequencing input: naive CD8+ T cells from PBMCs. These TCRs come from a man younger than 35 in good health. Some clones in this sample may be carry-over from other donors' samples. CDR3s include the opening cysteine and the closing phenylalanine or tryptophan. D genes are given only for firm matches. Not every row has a clone size; where given, it reads once, few, many or a size class.

V gene: TRBV14; clone size: .; D gene: TRBD2; CDR3 protein: CASSQRGESELLAKNIQYF
V gene: TRBV28; clone size: .; D gene: TRBD1; CDR3 protein: CASSLLRDRGHEQYF
V gene: TRBV28; clone size: once; D gene: .; CDR3 protein: CASSFEAEGGDTQYF
V gene: TRBV27; clone size: .; D gene: .; CDR3 protein: CASSATANTEAFF
V gene: TRBV27; clone size: .; D gene: .; CDR3 protein: CASSLSPGSAYNEQFF
V gene: TRBV19; clone size: .; D gene: .; CDR3 protein: CASRPRDGHTGELFF
V gene: TRBV5-6; clone size: .; D gene: TRBD2; CDR3 protein: CASSSGTSDPYEQYF
V gene: TRBV7-6; clone size: .; D gene: .; CDR3 protein: CASSYGVARNEQFF
V gene: TRBV9; clone size: .; D gene: .; CDR3 protein: CASSVGRETQYF
V gene: TRBV11-2; clone size: .; D gene: TRBD1; CDR3 protein: CASSLGDRGGDTQYF
V gene: TRBV4-1; clone size: .; D gene: .; CDR3 protein: CASSLGSGGETQYF
V gene: TRBV7-2; clone size: .; D gene: .; CDR3 protein: CASSSLKGTVAYEQYF
V gene: TRBV2; clone size: .; D gene: TRBD1; CDR3 protein: CASRGQGTNTGELFF
V gene: TRBV13; clone size: .; D gene: .; CDR3 protein: CASTAGTTGELFF
V gene: TRBV5-1; clone size: .; D gene: TRBD1; CDR3 protein: CASSLSGTGNYNEQFF
V gene: TRBV19; clone size: .; D gene: .; CDR3 protein: CASSMGARTEAFF
V gene: TRBV7-9; clone size: .; D gene: .; CDR3 protein: CASRPEIIYNEQFF
V gene: TRBV10-3; clone size: .; D gene: TRBD1; CDR3 protein: CAILGGGQHRDRESISGNTIYF
V gene: TRBV5-6; clone size: .; D gene: TRBD2; CDR3 protein: CASSWTSLETQYF
V gene: TRBV28; clone size: .; D gene: .; CDR3 protein: CASIDLVGKRPGGANVLTF
V gene: TRBV7-9; clone size: .; D gene: .; CDR3 protein: CASRLDNQPQHF
V gene: TRBV18; clone size: .; D gene: TRBD1; CDR3 protein: CASSPDRANTGELFF
V gene: TRBV10-3; clone size: once; D gene: TRBD1; CDR3 protein: CAIGTGRDEQYF
V gene: TRBV4-1; clone size: .; D gene: TRBD2; CDR3 protein: CASASGSDYEQYF
V gene: TRBV27; clone size: .; D gene: .; CDR3 protein: CASSLRGSSYNEQFF
V gene: TRBV6-1; clone size: .; D gene: .; CDR3 protein: CASSEGDSPRYEQYF
V gene: TRBV4-3; clone size: .; D gene: .; CDR3 protein: CASSHRAGTEAFF
V gene: TRBV11-2; clone size: .; D gene: .; CDR3 protein: CASSLVTAVTQYF
V gene: TRBV29-1; clone size: few; D gene: .; CDR3 protein: CSVDLRSPGELFF
V gene: TRBV5-1; clone size: .; D gene: .; CDR3 protein: CASSLGVGLNTEAFF
V gene: TRBV30; clone size: .; D gene: .; CDR3 protein: CACLHEQYF
V gene: TRBV6-1; clone size: .; D gene: TRBD1; CDR3 protein: CASSLTGVVYGYTF
V gene: TRBV27; clone size: .; D gene: TRBD2; CDR3 protein: CASSSPGLAGAYEQYF
V gene: TRBV29-1; clone size: .; D gene: TRBD2; CDR3 protein: CSVHLASGEQYF
V gene: TRBV30; clone size: .; D gene: .; CDR3 protein: CAWSWGREGNQPQHF
V gene: TRBV7-8; clone size: .; D gene: TRBD2; CDR3 protein: CASSPTGRAATGELFF
V gene: TRBV27; clone size: .; D gene: TRBD1; CDR3 protein: CASSPRTGQGVQHF
V gene: TRBV28; clone size: .; D gene: .; CDR3 protein: CASSPPNYGYTF
V gene: TRBV6-5; clone size: .; D gene: .; CDR3 protein: CASSYLGAGDGYTF
V gene: TRBV4-3; clone size: .; D gene: .; CDR3 protein: CASSQPGSYTGELFF
V gene: TRBV1; clone size: .; D gene: .; CDR3 protein: CTSSPRLLAGGPLEYF
V gene: TRBV29-1; clone size: .; D gene: .; CDR3 protein: CSGVGAGDEQFF
V gene: TRBV6-5; clone size: .; D gene: .; CDR3 protein: CASSYRDRYNEQFF
V gene: TRBV13; clone size: once; D gene: .; CDR3 protein: CASSETRTYEQYF
V gene: TRBV19; clone size: few; D gene: .; CDR3 protein: CASSLGGRNEKLFF
V gene: TRBV7-9; clone size: .; D gene: TRBD1; CDR3 protein: CASSLLRGSGEKLFF